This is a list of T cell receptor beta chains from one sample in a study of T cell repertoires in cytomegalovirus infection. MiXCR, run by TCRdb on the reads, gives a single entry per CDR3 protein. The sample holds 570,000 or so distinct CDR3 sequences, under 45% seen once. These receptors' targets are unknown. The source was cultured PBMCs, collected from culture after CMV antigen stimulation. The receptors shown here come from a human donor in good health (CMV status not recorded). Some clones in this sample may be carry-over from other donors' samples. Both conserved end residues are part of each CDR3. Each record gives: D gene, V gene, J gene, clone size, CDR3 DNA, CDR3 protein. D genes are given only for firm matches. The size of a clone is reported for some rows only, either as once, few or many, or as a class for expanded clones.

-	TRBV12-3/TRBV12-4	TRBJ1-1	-	TGTGCCAGCGTATTTCTACTAGGTCGCACTGAAGCTTTCTTT	CASVFLLGRTEAFF
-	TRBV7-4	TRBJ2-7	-	TGTGCCACCGACTACGAGCAGTACTTC	CATDYEQYF
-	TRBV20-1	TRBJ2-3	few	TGCAGTGCTAGGCCGGTTGCTTTCCACTTCACAGATACGCAGTATTTT	CSARPVAFHFTDTQYF
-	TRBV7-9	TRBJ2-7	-	TGTGCCAGCAGCCCTGCTGTGGGGGGCTACGAGCAGTACTTC	CASSPAVGGYEQYF
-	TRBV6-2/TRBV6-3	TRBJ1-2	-	TGTGCCAGCAGCGGCCGCCGGGGTGGATGGTATGGCTACACCTTC	CASSGRRGGWYGYTF
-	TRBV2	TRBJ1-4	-	TGTGCCAGCAGCCCCATAACTACAGGGAACAGACTGTTTTTT	CASSPITTGNRLFF
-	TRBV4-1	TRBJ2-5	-	TGCGCCAGCAGCCCCCTAGGGCAGGGGCGGGAGACCCAGTACTTC	CASSPLGQGRETQYF
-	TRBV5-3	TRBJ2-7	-	TGTGCCAGCCGGGAGACTGCGAGCTCCTACGAGCAGTACTTC	CASRETASSYEQYF
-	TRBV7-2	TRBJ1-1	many	TGTGCCAGCAGCTTTTACACAAGAAGTGAAGCTTTCTTT	CASSFYTRSEAFF
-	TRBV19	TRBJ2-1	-	TGTGCCAGTAGTATAGTTCACAAATCTACTGTCAATGAGCAGTTCTTC	CASSIVHKSTVNEQFF
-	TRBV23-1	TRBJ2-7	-	TGCGCCAGCGGCCGGGTCAGCGAGCAGTACTTC	CASGRVSEQYF
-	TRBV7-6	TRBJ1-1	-	TGTGCCAGCAGCGACTACGGACACCCGAACACTGAAGCTTTCTTT	CASSDYGHPNTEAFF
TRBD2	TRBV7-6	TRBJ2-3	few	TGTGCCAGCAGCTTAGGGACTAGGAGCACAGATACGCAGTATTTT	CASSLGTRSTDTQYF
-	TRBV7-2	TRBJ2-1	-	TGTGCCAGCAGCCCCGTGGGGCAGGTGAGCTCCTACAATGAGCAGTTCTTC	CASSPVGQVSSYNEQFF
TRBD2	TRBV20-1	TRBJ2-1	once	TGCAGTGCCCGCCGAGGTAGCGGGAGTATCCACAATGAGCAGTTCTTC	CSARRGSGSIHNEQFF
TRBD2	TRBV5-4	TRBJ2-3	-	TGTGCCAGCAACCAGCGGGGGGCTCGGGGCACAGATACGCAGTATTTT	CASNQRGARGTDTQYF
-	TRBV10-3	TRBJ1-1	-	TGTGCCATCACTAGCACAGTAGACACTGAAGCTTTCTTT	CAITSTVDTEAFF
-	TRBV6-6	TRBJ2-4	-	TGTGCCAGCAGTTCAACGAGGGGGTATGTTGACATTCAGTACTTC	CASSSTRGYVDIQYF
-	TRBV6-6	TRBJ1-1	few	TGTGCCAGCAGTTACTCTTTTCCCCGAAACACTGAAGCTTTCTTT	CASSYSFPRNTEAFF
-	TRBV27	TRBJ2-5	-	TGTGCCAGTAAGGATTTTAACCAAGAGACCCAGTACTTC	CASKDFNQETQYF
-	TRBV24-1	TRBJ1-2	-	TGTGCCACCAGTGATCCGGCCAGTCCCTACTATGGCTACACCTTC	CATSDPASPYYGYTF
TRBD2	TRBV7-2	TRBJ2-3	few	TGTGCCAGCAGCCTTCTGGCTAGCGGGGGGGCTAGCACAGATACGCAGTATTTT	CASSLLASGGASTDTQYF
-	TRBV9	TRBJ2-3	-	TGTGCCAGCAGCGTAGCTTTCTCTAGCGCGCAAGATACGCAGTATTTT	CASSVAFSSAQDTQYF
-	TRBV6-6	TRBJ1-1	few	TGTGCCAGCACTTTGAAGAACACTGAAGCTTTCTTT	CASTLKNTEAFF
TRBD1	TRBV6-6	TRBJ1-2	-	TGTGCCAGCAGTCCCCCGGGTGCAGGGGGCGCCTATGGCTACACCTTC	CASSPPGAGGAYGYTF
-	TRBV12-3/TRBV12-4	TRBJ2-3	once	TGTGCCAGCAGTTTAGTCGGCGGGGTACAAAACGGGGATACGCAGTATTTT	CASSLVGGVQNGDTQYF
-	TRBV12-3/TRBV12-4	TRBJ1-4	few	TGTGCCAGCAGTTTAGGCGTCGGACATGAAAAACTGTTTTTT	CASSLGVGHEKLFF
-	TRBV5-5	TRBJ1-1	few	TGTGCCAGCAGCCCACCGGTACGGGGGAACACTGAAGCTTTCTTT	CASSPPVRGNTEAFF
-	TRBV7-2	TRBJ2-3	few	TGTGCCAGCAGCCTCCTAGGACGCACAGATACGCAGTATTTT	CASSLLGRTDTQYF
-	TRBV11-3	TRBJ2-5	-	TGTGCCACCTCAACAGGGGCGGGGGAGACCCAGTACTTC	CATSTGAGETQYF
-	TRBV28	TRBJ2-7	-	TGTGCCAGCAGTTCCATGGGTGTCTTCAACGAGCAGTACTTC	CASSSMGVFNEQYF
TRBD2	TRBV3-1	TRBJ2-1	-	TGTGCCAGCAGCAGCCTCGCGGGGGTTTGGAAGGGCTCCTACAATGAGCAGTTCTTC	CASSSLAGVWKGSYNEQFF
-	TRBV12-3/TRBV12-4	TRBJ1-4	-	TGTGCCAGCTCCTGGGCGGCGAATGAAAAACTGTTTTTT	CASSWAANEKLFF
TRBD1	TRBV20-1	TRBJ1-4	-	TGCAGTGCTATCACACCACCGGGACAGGGAAGTGAAAAACTGTTTTTT	CSAITPPGQGSEKLFF
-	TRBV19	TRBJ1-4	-	TGTGCCAGTAGTATTCGAGGAACAACTAATGAAAAACTGTTTTTT	CASSIRGTTNEKLFF
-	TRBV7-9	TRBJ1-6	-	TGTGCCCGACCCGTGGGGGGCTATAATTCACCCCTCCACTTT	CARPVGGYNSPLHF
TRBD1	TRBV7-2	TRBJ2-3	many	TGTGCCAGCAGCTTATTCGGGACAGAATCGATAGATACGCAGTATTTT	CASSLFGTESIDTQYF
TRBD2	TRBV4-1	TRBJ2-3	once	TGCGCCAGCAGCCCCCTAGAAGCGGGGGACACAGATACGCAGTATTTT	CASSPLEAGDTDTQYF
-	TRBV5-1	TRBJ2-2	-	TGCGCCAGCAGATATTTTGGCTCGAACACCGGGGAGCTGTTTTTT	CASRYFGSNTGELFF
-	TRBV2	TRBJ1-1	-	TGTGCCAGCAGTCCGGGGGGGCCCGGGACTGAAGCTTTCTTT	CASSPGGPGTEAFF
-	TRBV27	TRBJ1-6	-	TGTGCCAGCAGTTTGGTCTTTTCTCGCGCTTCACCCCTCCACTTT	CASSLVFSRASPLHF
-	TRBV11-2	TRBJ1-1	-	TGTGCCAGCAGCTTAGTGAAAGGGCAGTTTGAAGCTTTCTTT	CASSLVKGQFEAFF
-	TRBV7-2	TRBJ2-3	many	TGTGCCAGCAGCTTAGCGGTTACAGATACGCAGTATTTT	CASSLAVTDTQYF
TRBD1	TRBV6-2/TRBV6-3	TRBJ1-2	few	TGTGCCAGCAACAACCCGGGACAGGGGACGGTCGGCTACACCTTC	CASNNPGQGTVGYTF
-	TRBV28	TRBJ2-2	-	TGTGCCAGCAGTCCCCACTTGGATTTGACCGGGGAGCTGTTTTTT	CASSPHLDLTGELFF
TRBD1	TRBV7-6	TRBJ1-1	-	TGTGCCAGCAGCCCAGGACAGGGGGAACCTGAAGCTTTCTTT	CASSPGQGEPEAFF
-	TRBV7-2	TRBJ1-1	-	TGTGCCAGCAGCTTAGCCCACGGAGTAGCTTTCTTT	CASSLAHGVAFF
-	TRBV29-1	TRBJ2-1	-	TGCAGCGTTGGGGGCGTGGACAGAAGCTCCTACAATGAGCAGTTCTTC	CSVGGVDRSSYNEQFF
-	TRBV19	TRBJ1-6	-	TGTGCCGCAAACACAGGGTTCTATAATTCACCCCTCCACTTT	CAANTGFYNSPLHF
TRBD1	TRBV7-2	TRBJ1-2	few	TGTGCCAGCAGCTACCGGACAGGGAGCGGGTTCTATGGCTACACCTTC	CASSYRTGSGFYGYTF
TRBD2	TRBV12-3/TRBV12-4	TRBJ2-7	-	TGTGCCAGCAGCTGGGGGAGCGGGGCCTACGAGCAGTACTTC	CASSWGSGAYEQYF
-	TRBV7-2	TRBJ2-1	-	TGTGCCAGCAGCTTTAATCACAACTACAATGAGCAGTTCTTC	CASSFNHNYNEQFF
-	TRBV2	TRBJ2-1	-	TGTGCCAGCATGGGAGGAGAGCAGTTCTTC	CASMGGEQFF
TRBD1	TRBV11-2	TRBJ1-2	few	TGTGCCAGCAGCAAGGACAGGCCAAACTATGGCTACACCTTC	CASSKDRPNYGYTF
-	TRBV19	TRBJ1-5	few	TGTGCCAGTAGTATAGTTCCGACACGGGGCAATCAGCCCCAGCATTTT	CASSIVPTRGNQPQHF
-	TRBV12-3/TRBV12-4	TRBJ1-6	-	TGTGCCAGCAGCCAATTTCAAGGGGGATCTTCACCCCTCTACTTT	CASSQFQGGSSPLYF
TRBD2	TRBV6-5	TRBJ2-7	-	TGTGCCAGCAGTTACTTTGGCGGGAGAATCTACGAGCAGTACTTC	CASSYFGGRIYEQYF
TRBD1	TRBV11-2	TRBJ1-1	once	TGTGCCAGCAGCCGACGCGAGTGGACAGGGGGCGGCGGGACTGAAGCTTTCTTT	CASSRREWTGGGGTEAFF
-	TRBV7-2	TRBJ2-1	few	TGTGCCAGCAGCTTAGGTGGGCAGGGATACTACAATGAGCAGTTCTTC	CASSLGGQGYYNEQFF